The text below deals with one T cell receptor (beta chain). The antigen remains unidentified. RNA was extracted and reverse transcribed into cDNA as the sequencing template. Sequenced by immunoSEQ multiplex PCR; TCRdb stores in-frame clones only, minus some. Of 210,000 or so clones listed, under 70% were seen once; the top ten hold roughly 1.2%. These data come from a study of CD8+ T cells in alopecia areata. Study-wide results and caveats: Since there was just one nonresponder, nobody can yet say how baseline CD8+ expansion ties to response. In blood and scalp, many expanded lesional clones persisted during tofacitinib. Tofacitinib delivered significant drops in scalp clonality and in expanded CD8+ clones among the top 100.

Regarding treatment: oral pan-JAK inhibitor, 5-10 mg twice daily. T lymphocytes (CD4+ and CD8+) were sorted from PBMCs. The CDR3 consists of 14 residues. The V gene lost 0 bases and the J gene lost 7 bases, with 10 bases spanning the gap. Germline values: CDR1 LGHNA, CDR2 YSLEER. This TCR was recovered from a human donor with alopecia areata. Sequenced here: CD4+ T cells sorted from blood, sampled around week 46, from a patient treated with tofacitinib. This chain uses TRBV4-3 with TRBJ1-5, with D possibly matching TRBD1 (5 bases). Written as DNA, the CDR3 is TGCGCCAGCAGCCAAGATGGGAGGGGACAGCCCCAGCATTTT. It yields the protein CASSQDGRGQPQHF.